Listed here is a single TCR beta chain. It has no known antigen specificity. Germline and junction disagree at one end, which may indicate a read error. Other DNA sequences in the same sample also yield this CDR3. This sample was taken from a study of tumor T cells in aggressive B-cell lymphoma (dated by TCRdb to between 2016 and 2019). Receptor libraries were prepared by the immunoSEQ multiplex PCR assay. What TCRdb holds here is the immuneACCESS table cut down to in-frame rearrangements. Part of the clones is not present; checked against another copy, under half of the missing clones reflect an unresolved V gene, and the others are unexplained. The sample profile shows around 4,500 clones; over 75% of them were found once. The ten largest clones take up more than 5% of the sample. This receptor was identified in an adult with diffuse large B cell lymphoma. What was sequenced was tumor tissue.

The CDR3 amino acid sequence is: CASSLGRGNSPLHF. The DNA is as follows: TGTGCCAGCAGCTTAGGCAGGGGCAATTCCCCCCTCCACTTT. In this chain, TRBV7-6 is recombined with TRBJ1-6; possibly the D gene is TRBD1, per 6 matching bases. Taken from cysteine to phenylalanine, the CDR3 has 14 residues. Here the CDR3 DNA is all that survives: 42 bases in frame from base 1. The germline V gene gives CDR1 as SGHVS and CDR2 as FNYEAQ.